A selection of T cell receptor beta chains follows, all from one sample in a study of cytotoxic CD8 clonotypes in ibrutinib-treated CLL. Assay used: immunoSEQ multiplex PCR; TCRdb lists only in-frame clones, some missing. The sample lists roughly 330,000 clones; about 64% were seen once. Specimen: PBMCs, collected after 36 months of ibrutinib treatment. The receptors shown here come from a human donor with chronic lymphocytic leukemia. CDR3s include the opening cysteine and the closing phenylalanine or tryptophan. Fields, in order: V gene, clone size, J gene, D gene, CDR3 DNA, CDR3 protein. D genes are given only for firm matches. Clone size is not always given. Where it is, it says once, few, many or a class for expanded clones.

v_gene: TRBV30; abundance: NA; j_gene: TRBJ2-7; d_gene: NA; CDR3nt: TGTGCCTGGAGTGCTTATGAGACGCACCCTTCCTACGAGCAGTACTTC; CDR3aa: CAWSAYETHPSYEQYF
v_gene: TRBV18; abundance: few; j_gene: TRBJ2-7; d_gene: TRBD1; CDR3nt: TGTGCCAGCTCACCAGACAGGGGGCGGTACGAGCAGTACTTC; CDR3aa: CASSPDRGRYEQYF
v_gene: TRBV11-3; abundance: NA; j_gene: TRBJ2-7; d_gene: NA; CDR3nt: TGTGCCAGCAGCCAGGACAGTTACTACGAGCAGTACTTC; CDR3aa: CASSQDSYYEQYF
v_gene: TRBV6-6; abundance: NA; j_gene: TRBJ1-2; d_gene: NA; CDR3nt: TGTGCCAGCAGTTACGTTTCCTATGGCTACACCTTC; CDR3aa: CASSYVSYGYTF
v_gene: TRBV28; abundance: NA; j_gene: TRBJ2-7; d_gene: NA; CDR3nt: TGTGCCAGCACCCCGGGTGGGTCGTACGAGCAGTACTTC; CDR3aa: CASTPGGSYEQYF
v_gene: TRBV4-1; abundance: NA; j_gene: TRBJ1-2; d_gene: NA; CDR3nt: TGCGCCAGCAGCCAGGGGGTACAGGGCGGGGGGGGCTACACCTTC; CDR3aa: CASSQGVQGGGGYTF
v_gene: TRBV11-2; abundance: NA; j_gene: TRBJ2-5; d_gene: NA; CDR3nt: TGTGCCAGCAGCTTTTTGACGCGTCGGAGGAACCAGTACTTC; CDR3aa: CASSFLTRRRNQYF
v_gene: TRBV7-8; abundance: NA; j_gene: TRBJ1-1; d_gene: NA; CDR3nt: TGTGCCAGCAGCTTACAGACCGACACTGAAGCTTTCTTT; CDR3aa: CASSLQTDTEAFF
v_gene: TRBV5-4; abundance: NA; j_gene: TRBJ1-4; d_gene: NA; CDR3nt: TGTGCCAGCAGCTTGGACCGGGACAATAATGAAAAACTGTTTTTT; CDR3aa: CASSLDRDNNEKLFF
v_gene: TRBV2; abundance: NA; j_gene: TRBJ1-2; d_gene: TRBD1; CDR3nt: TGTGCCAATAAGGACAGGGGGCTTGCTGGCTACACCTTC; CDR3aa: CANKDRGLAGYTF
v_gene: TRBV6-1; abundance: NA; j_gene: TRBJ2-7; d_gene: NA; CDR3nt: TGTGCCAGCAGTGAAGCGCAACAGGGTTACGAGCAGTACTTC; CDR3aa: CASSEAQQGYEQYF